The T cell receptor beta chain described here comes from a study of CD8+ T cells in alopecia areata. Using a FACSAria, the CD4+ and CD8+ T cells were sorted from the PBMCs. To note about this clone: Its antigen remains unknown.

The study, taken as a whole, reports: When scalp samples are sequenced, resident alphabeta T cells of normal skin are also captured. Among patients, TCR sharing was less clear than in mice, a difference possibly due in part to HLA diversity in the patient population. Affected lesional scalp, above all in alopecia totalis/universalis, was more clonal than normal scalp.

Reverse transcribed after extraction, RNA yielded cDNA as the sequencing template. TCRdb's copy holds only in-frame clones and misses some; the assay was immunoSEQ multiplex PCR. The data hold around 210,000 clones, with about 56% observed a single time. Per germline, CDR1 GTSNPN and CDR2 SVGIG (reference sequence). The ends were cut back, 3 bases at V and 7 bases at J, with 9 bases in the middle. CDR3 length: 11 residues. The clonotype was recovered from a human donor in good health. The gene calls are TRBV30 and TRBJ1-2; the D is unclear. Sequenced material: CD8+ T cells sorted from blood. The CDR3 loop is CAWREGPGYTF. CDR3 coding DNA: TGTGCCTGGAGAGAGGGCCCTGGCTACACCTTC.